This passage covers 22 T cell receptor beta chains from one sample sequenced in a study of shared clonotypes between healthy human individuals. Terminally differentiated effector memory CD45RA+ cells were excluded from the naive CD8 cells, which were CD45RO-negative and positively selected for CCR7. The method was immunoSEQ multiplex PCR; TCRdb's version includes in-frame clones alone and lacks a portion of them. There are roughly 2,000,000 clones in the sample; about 95% occur only once, and approximately 1.2% lies in the top ten. The sequencing input was naive CD8+ T cells sorted from blood. The receptors were gathered from a man aged 18 to 29 in good health.

The chain uses TRBV4-1 and TRBJ2-5; 7 nucleotides match TRBD2. The length of the CDR3 is 15 residues. The V gene's germline CDR1 is MGHRA and CDR2 YSYEKL. Unmatched junction bases numbered 7, after V lost 2 bases and J lost 4 bases. The CDR3: CASSQTPGLRETQYF. The CDR3 DNA is TGCGCCAGCAGCCAAACTCCGGGACTACGAGAGACCCAGTACTTC.

This chain uses TRBV4-3 with TRBJ2-1; the D is unclear. V was pared by 1 base and J by 10 bases, with 17 bases between. Germline CDR1 and CDR2: LGHNA and YSLEER. The CDR3 has 15 amino acids. The CDR3 DNA sequence: TGCGCCAGCAGCCAAGCGGTCTCCCTCTTAAGGGAGCAGTTCTTC. Protein product: CASSQAVSLLREQFF.

This sequence joins TRBV19 and TRBJ1-2; a weak D match, TRBD1 (5 bases). Trimming stripped 5 bases from V and 2 bases from J, with 9 bases between. The CDR3 runs 13 residues. Germline V gives CDR1 LNHDA, CDR2 SQIVND (reference sequence). This CDR3 is CASSFRENYGYTF. The CDR3 DNA follows: TGTGCCAGTAGTTTCAGGGAAAACTATGGCTACACCTTC. Using reference TRBV19 and TRBJ1-2 for the parts outside the CDR3, the full variable domain is DGGITQSPKYLFRKEGQNVTLSCEQNLNHDAMYWYRQDPGQGLRLIYYSQIVNDFQKGDIAEGYSVSREKKESFPLTVTSAQKNPTAFYLCASSFRENYGYTFGSGTRLTVV.

The chain couples TRBV7-6 to TRBJ1-5, with D possibly matching TRBD1 (5 bases). CDR1 and CDR2 (germline): SGHVS, FNYEAQ. This CDR3 comprises 12 residues. The V gene lost 5 bases and the J gene lost 7 bases, with 9 bases spanning the gap. The DNA of the CDR3 is TGTGCCAGCAGCGGGGGGGGACAGCCCCAGCATTTT. It specifies CASSGGGQPQHF.

The J gene is TRBJ2-3, the V gene TRBV6-5; either TRBD1 or TRBD2 may fit D (5 bases each). CDR3 length equals 15 residues. Germline V gene data show CDR1 as MNHEY and CDR2 as SVGAGI. V shed 1 base and J shed 5 bases, with 13 bases lying between them. The CDR3 here is CASSYLGPQGDTQYF. Written as DNA, the CDR3 is TGTGCCAGCAGTTACTTGGGACCCCAGGGAGATACGCAGTATTTT.

This chain connects TRBV29-1 to TRBJ2-3, with a possible D match to TRBD2 (6 bases). The germline V and J ends were trimmed by 3 bases and 5 bases, with 12 bases remaining between them. The V gene's germline CDR1 is SQVTM and CDR2 ANQGSEA. The CDR3 spans 13 residues. CDR3 sequence: CSVEDAGIDTQYF. DNA of the CDR3: TGCAGCGTTGAGGACGCGGGGATAGATACGCAGTATTTT.

DNA for the CDR3: TGCGCCAGCAGCCAAGATCCTTGGACAGGGGGCCGAGAGCAGTACTTC. It encodes CASSQDPWTGGREQYF. The gene calls are TRBV4-1 and TRBJ2-7, with 11 nucleotides matching TRBD1. In germline, CDR1 is MGHRA, CDR2 YSYEKL. Trimming removed 0 bases from V and 7 bases from J; junction bases left unmatched: 8. This CDR3 has 16 amino acids.

The J gene is TRBJ2-5, the V gene TRBV27, with 7 bases identical to TRBD1. This CDR3 has 13 amino acids. Germline V gives CDR1 MNHEY, CDR2 SMNVEV (reference sequence). V dropped 5 bases and J dropped 2; count of bases not matched to a gene: 2. The CDR3 is CASSRGQQETQYF. CDR3 in DNA: TGTGCCAGCAGTCGGGGACAGCAAGAGACCCAGTACTTC.

This chain joins TRBV7-2 and TRBJ2-5, with D hard to call. Per the germline V gene, CDR1 is SGHTA and CDR2 is FQGNSA. This CDR3 spans 12 amino acids. Trimming removed 1 base at V and 3 bases at J, with 3 bases between. The CDR3 DNA is TGTGCCAGCAGCTTAGTGGAAGAGACCCAGTACTTC. Its translation is CASSLVEETQYF.

The chain uses TRBV28 and TRBJ2-7; D might be TRBD1 (5 bases). The CDR3 has 16 amino acids. V dropped 5 bases and J dropped 0 bases, with 17 bases sitting between them. Per germline, CDR1 MDHEN and CDR2 SYDVKM. Here the CDR3 reads CASSGQKGWGSYEQYF. The CDR3 DNA sequence: TGTGCCAGCAGTGGACAAAAGGGCTGGGGCTCCTACGAGCAGTACTTC.

Remarks on this clone: Other DNA sequences in this specimen translate into the identical CDR3. V gene TRBV28 combines with J gene TRBJ2-5; D may correspond to TRBD1 or TRBD2 (5 bases each). The CDR3 runs 14 residues. Trimming cost V 6 bases and J 5 bases, with 16 bases left between them. CDR1 MDHEN and CDR2 SYDVKM come from the germline V gene. CDR3 bases: TGTGCCAGCAGCTCGGGAAGGGGCTGGGAGACCCAGTACTTC. Amino acids: CASSSGRGWETQYF.

The chain uses TRBV9 and TRBJ2-2; weak D call: TRBD2 (6 bases). The germline V gene has CDR1 SGDLS and CDR2 YYNGEE. The CDR3 consists of 17 residues. Trimming removed 4 bases from V and 8 bases from J, with 24 bases in between. CDR3 sequence: CASSIEDSRTTGGELFF. CDR3 coding DNA: TGTGCCAGCAGCATAGAAGATTCTAGGACTACGGGAGGGGAGCTGTTTTTT.

The rearrangement uses TRBV14 and TRBJ1-1, with 8 bases fitting TRBD1. Germline-derived CDR1 and CDR2 are SGHDN and FVKESK. The CDR3 consists of 16 residues. Unmatched junction bases numbered 4, after V lost 1 base and J lost 0 bases. In DNA, the CDR3 is TGTGCCAGCAGCCAAGTTCAGGGGGCGGTGAACACTGAAGCTTTCTTT. Translating it yields CASSQVQGAVNTEAFF.

The chain combines TRBV29-1 with TRBJ1-2; 8 nucleotides agree with TRBD1. This CDR3 has 13 residues. CDR1 is SQVTM and CDR2 is ANQGSEA in the germline V gene. The junction had 3 bases not matched to a gene; V was cut back by 6 bases and J by 0 bases. Written as DNA, the CDR3 is TGCAGCGTGACAGGGGCGTCTAACTATGGCTACACCTTC. As protein: CSVTGASNYGYTF.

The CDR3 region has the DNA TGTGCCAGCAGTCCGAGTCGGGGGGACGGGGGTTCCTACGAGCAGTACTTC. Protein: CASSPSRGDGGSYEQYF. This sequence joins TRBV27 and TRBJ2-7, with 7 bases fitting TRBD2. The germline V gene encodes CDR1 MNHEY and CDR2 SMNVEV (reference sequence). V lost 5 bases to trimming and J lost 1 base; unmatched junction nucleotides: 14. The CDR3 has 17 amino acids.

Comments on this clone: Different DNA sequences within this sample yield the same CDR3. The rearrangement uses TRBV29-1 and TRBJ2-3; D may be TRBD2 (5 bases). This CDR3 is 13 amino acids long. V lost 0 bases to trimming and J lost 3 bases, with 7 bases between them. Germline V lookup: CDR1 SQVTM, CDR2 ANQGSEA. The CDR3 loop is CSVEDGVTDTQYF. The CDR3 DNA sequence: TGCAGCGTTGAAGACGGGGTGACAGATACGCAGTATTTT.

This rearrangement joins TRBV7-9 to TRBJ1-4; tentatively, D is TRBD1 (6 bases). Between the trimmed V and J ends, which lost 4 bases and 0 bases, there was a span of 12 bases. The CDR3 contains 16 residues. From germline, CDR1 is SEHNR and CDR2 FQNEAQ (reference sequence). This chain's CDR3 is CASSSFGGPTNEKLFF. The CDR3 coding sequence is TGTGCCAGCAGCTCCTTCGGGGGGCCAACTAATGAAAAACTGTTTTTT.

The chain uses TRBV19 and TRBJ2-3, with 8 bases lining up with TRBD2. The V and J ends lost 2 bases and 4 bases, in that order; junction bases with no gene match: 5. This CDR3 is 15 amino acids long. CDR1 and CDR2 from the germline V gene are LNHDA and SQIVND (reference sequence). The CDR3 DNA reads as TGTGCCAGTAGTATAACGAGCGGGAGCCCAGATACGCAGTATTTT. Translation gives CASSITSGSPDTQYF.

J is TRBJ1-6 and V is TRBV28, with a possible D match to TRBD1 (6 bases). The CDR3 contains 14 residues. CDR1 is MDHEN and CDR2 is SYDVKM in the germline V gene. V lost 3 bases to trimming and J lost 10 bases, with 13 bases between them. In nucleotides, the CDR3 is TGTGCCAGCAGTTTTGGGGAGGGGGAATCACCCCTCCACTTT. This encodes CASSFGEGESPLHF.

V gene TRBV6-5 combines with J gene TRBJ1-5; TRBD1 matches 8 bases. The CDR3 covers 13 residues. After removal of 4 bases from V and 7 bases from J, the junction contained 3 bases not matched to a gene. Germline lookup yields CDR1 MNHEY and CDR2 SVGAGI. The CDR3 DNA reads TGTGCCAGCAGTTTCGGACAGGGACAGCCCCAGCATTTT. Its protein product is CASSFGQGQPQHF.

The J gene is TRBJ1-1, the V gene TRBV7-6; D unclear. The germline gives CDR1 SGHVS, CDR2 FNYEAQ. V was clipped by 3 bases and J by 7 bases, with 12 bases between them. This CDR3 has 13 residues. The CDR3 protein is CASSFYEWNEAFF. Here the CDR3 DNA reads TGTGCCAGCAGCTTTTACGAATGGAATGAAGCTTTCTTT.

This chain joins TRBV5-5 and TRBJ1-1; weak D call: TRBD1 (5 bases). The CDR3 has 15 amino acids. Germline V gene sequence: CDR1 SGHKS, CDR2 YYEKEE (reference sequence). Between the trimmed V and J ends, which lost 1 base and 3 bases, there was a span of 13 bases. The CDR3 bases are TGTGCCAGCAGCTTGAGGACACCTCAGGACACTGAAGCTTTCTTT. Its translation is CASSLRTPQDTEAFF.